Each of the 23 T cell receptor beta chains below was sequenced from the same sample in a study of blood T cell repertoires in COVID-19. The method was immunoSEQ multiplex PCR; TCRdb's version includes in-frame clones alone and lacks a portion of them. The sample lists some 150,000 clones, 65% to 90% occurring once. The sequencing input was peripheral blood. These receptors all stem from a woman aged 60 to 75 with active or convalescent COVID-19.

The rearrangement links TRBV5-1 to TRBJ1-4; D perhaps matches TRBD1 (6 bases). The germline V gene encodes CDR1 SGHRS and CDR2 YFSETQ. The CDR3 has 14 amino acids. V lost 4 bases, J lost 5 bases, and 12 bases lay in between. The DNA for the CDR3 is TGCGCCAGCAGCGTACAGGGTTGGAATGAAAAACTGTTTTTT. This codes for CASSVQGWNEKLFF.

The genes are TRBV25-1 and TRBJ2-3; 7 bases fit TRBD2. The CDR3 loop spans 14 amino acids. Germline values: CDR1 MGHDK, CDR2 SYGVNS. V lost 2 bases, J lost 9 bases, and 8 bases stayed unmatched. CDR3 coding DNA: TGTGCCAGCAGTGAAAGGCGGGGGATACCAACGCAGTATTTT. Translating gives CASSERRGIPTQYF.

The chain has TRBV27 and TRBJ1-4; 7 bases agree with TRBD1. Germline values: CDR1 MNHEY, CDR2 SMNVEV (reference sequence). The CDR3 sequence is 15 residues long. V was clipped by 6 bases and J by 6 bases; unmatched bases: 10. The CDR3 reads CASSPTGPHYEKLFF. The CDR3 nucleotides are TGTGCCAGCAGCCCGACAGGGCCACACTATGAAAAACTGTTTTTT.

The genes are TRBV6-6 and TRBJ1-2; D is uncertain. This CDR3 is built from 11 residues. Trimming took 5 bases from V and 7 from J, leaving 8 bases between them. In germline, CDR1 is MNHNY, CDR2 SVGAGI (reference sequence). The CDR3 region is CASSRTGGYTF. DNA of the CDR3: TGTGCCAGCAGTCGGACGGGTGGCTACACCTTC.

The chain couples TRBV27 to TRBJ2-5; D is possibly TRBD2 (7 bases). The CDR3 has 15 amino acids. Trimming took off 2 bases at V and 1 base at J, with 11 bases between the two ends. Germline CDR1 is MNHEY and CDR2 is SMNVEV (reference sequence). CDR3 residues: CASSLGGAGQETQYF. CDR3 nucleotides: TGTGCCAGCAGTTTAGGGGGGGCGGGCCAAGAGACCCAGTACTTC.

This sequence joins TRBV5-4 and TRBJ2-5; TRBD1 matches 7 bases. CDR1 is SGHNT, CDR2 YYREEE, per germline (reference sequence). This CDR3 has 14 amino acids. V shed 4 bases and J 5 bases; nucleotides not matched to a gene: 8. Here the CDR3 reads CASSAQGSGETQYF. The CDR3 bases are TGTGCCAGCAGCGCACAGGGGAGTGGGGAGACCCAGTACTTC.

The gene calls are TRBV28 and TRBJ2-5; D is perhaps TRBD2 (5 bases). The germline V gene encodes CDR1 MDHEN and CDR2 SYDVKM. The CDR3 extends over 14 amino acids. Deletions cut 2 bases from V and 3 bases from J, with 10 bases between. CDR3 DNA sequence: TGTGCCAGCAGTTTAGGCGGGCGGGAAGAGACCCAGTACTTC. Translating it yields CASSLGGREETQYF.

The chain couples TRBV19 to TRBJ2-1, with D tentatively TRBD2 (6 bases). Germline assignment: CDR1 LNHDA and CDR2 SQIVND (reference sequence). This CDR3 is 14 amino acids long. V was shortened by 3 bases and J by 4 bases, with 10 bases between the two germline ends. CDR3 sequence (DNA): TGTGCCAGTAGTATGGGTAGCGGATACAATGAGCAGTTCTTC. Translated: CASSMGSGYNEQFF. The whole variable domain, filled in from reference TRBV19 and TRBJ2-1, reads DGGITQSPKYLFRKEGQNVTLSCEQNLNHDAMYWYRQDPGQGLRLIYYSQIVNDFQKGDIAEGYSVSREKKESFPLTVTSAQKNPTAFYLCASSMGSGYNEQFFGPGTRLTVL.

The J gene is TRBJ1-1, the V gene TRBV20-1; a possible D gene is TRBD1 (5 bases). This CDR3 is 13 amino acids long. The germline gives CDR1 DFQATT, CDR2 SNEGSKA (reference sequence). Trimming pared 3 bases from V and 4 bases from J, leaving 12 bases between. DNA of the CDR3: TGCAGTGCTAGTAGCAGGGTTCGCACTGAAGCTTTCTTT. Protein product: CSASSRVRTEAFF.

CDR3 DNA sequence: TGTGCCAGCAGCGGAGCGGGGAGAACCGGGGAGCTGTTTTTT. Protein product: CASSGAGRTGELFF. The chain has TRBV6-5 and TRBJ2-2, with TRBD2 matching 7 bases. CDR1 and CDR2 from the germline V gene are MNHEY and SVGAGI. The CDR3 loop spans 14 amino acids. Losses at the gene ends were 6 bases for V and 5 bases for J; bases not matched to a gene: 6.

The chain is built from TRBV5-1 and TRBJ2-5; 10 bases fit TRBD1. Germline CDR1 reads SGHRS; CDR2 reads YFSETQ. Trimming took 4 bases from V and 4 from J; bases not matched to a gene: 7. The CDR3 contains 15 residues. The chain's CDR3 is CASSLFGQGVETQYF. The CDR3, as DNA: TGCGCCAGCAGCCTCTTTGGACAGGGGGTAGAGACCCAGTACTTC.

The chain couples TRBV7-9 to TRBJ1-1, with D unclear. The CDR3 has 13 amino acids. The V gene's germline CDR1 is SEHNR and CDR2 FQNEAQ (reference sequence). Trimming took 5 bases from V and 1 from J, leaving 8 bases between them. The CDR3 loop is CASSPPTNTEAFF. The CDR3 nucleotides read TGTGCCAGCAGCCCCCCTACGAACACTGAAGCTTTCTTT.

The chain recombines TRBV5-4 with TRBJ1-1, with TRBD1 as a possible D gene (5 bases). The germline V gene has CDR1 SGHNT and CDR2 YYREEE (reference sequence). V dropped 3 bases and J dropped 4 bases, with 16 bases sitting between them. The CDR3 is made up of 15 amino acids. The CDR3 region has the DNA TGTGCCAGCAGCTATTTCCTAGGGGAGGTCACTGAAGCTTTCTTT. It translates to CASSYFLGEVTEAFF.

This clone was found a few times. The J gene is TRBJ1-3, the V gene TRBV6-2 or TRBV6-3; possibly TRBD1 for D (5 bases). The germline gives CDR1 MNHEY, CDR2 SVGEGT. V was pared by 5 bases and J by 0 bases, with 14 bases between. The length of the CDR3 is 16 residues. The CDR3 nucleotides are TGTGCCAGCAGTCGGGGACTCTCGACCTCTGGAAACACCATATATTTT. Its protein product is CASSRGLSTSGNTIYF.

The chain links TRBV6-6 to TRBJ1-1, with D tentatively TRBD1 (6 bases). Between the trimmed V and J ends, which lost 5 bases and 6 bases, there was a span of 22 bases. The germline CDR1 and CDR2 sequences are MNHNY and SVGAGI (reference sequence). There are 16 residues in the CDR3. CDR3 region: CASSPGQLAGIAEAFF. The CDR3, as DNA: TGTGCCAGCAGTCCAGGACAGTTGGCTGGAATAGCTGAAGCTTTCTTT.

This rearrangement joins TRBV24-1 to TRBJ2-7, with a weak D call TRBD1 (6 bases). Germline CDR1 KGHDR, CDR2 SFDVKD. V lost 4 bases and J lost 4, with 7 bases in between. The CDR3 loop spans 12 amino acids. The CDR3 is CATSEQGYEQYF. The CDR3 DNA sequence: TGTGCCACCAGTGAGCAGGGGTACGAGCAGTACTTC.

This chain links TRBV5-4 with TRBJ2-3, with a weak D call TRBD2 (6 bases). Germline assignment: CDR1 SGHNT and CDR2 YYREEE (reference sequence). This CDR3 comprises 14 residues. V was pared by 0 bases and J by 2 bases, with 7 bases between. This chain's CDR3 is CASSLGGTTDTQYF. CDR3 coding DNA: TGTGCCAGCAGCTTGGGCGGGACCACAGATACGCAGTATTTT. The variable domain in full, with the rest retrieved from reference TRBV5-4 and TRBJ2-3, is ETGVTQSPTHLIKTRGQQVTLRCSSQSGHNTVSWYQQALGQGPQFIFQYYREEENGRGNFPPRFSGLQFPNYSSELNVNALELDDSALYLCASSLGGTTDTQYFGPGTRLTVL.

A few counts support this clone. J is TRBJ1-2 and V is TRBV3-1 (or the pseudogene TRBV3-2); D is possibly TRBD1 (5 bases). V shed 1 base and J shed 8 bases, with 17 bases lying between them. From germline, CDR1 is LGHDT and CDR2 YNNKEL (reference sequence). This CDR3 comprises 15 residues. The CDR3 loop reads CASSQGSRGYSGYTF. The CDR3 DNA sequence: TGTGCCAGCAGCCAAGGGAGTCGGGGGTATAGCGGCTACACCTTC.

A few counts support this clone. The chain is built from TRBV5-1 and TRBJ1-2, with TRBD1 matching 9 bases. CDR3 length equals 14 residues. The germline CDR1 and CDR2 sequences are SGHRS and YFSETQ. V gave up 2 bases and J gave up 2 bases; unmatched junction bases: 1. The CDR3 DNA follows: TGCGCCAGCAGCTTCGACAGGGGGAACTATGGCTACACCTTC. The encoded protein is CASSFDRGNYGYTF.

The chain combines TRBV7-2 with TRBJ2-4; D possibly corresponds to TRBD2 (6 bases). The CDR3 is made up of 18 amino acids. The ends were cut back, 6 bases at V and 0 bases at J, with 21 bases in the middle. Germline V lookup: CDR1 SGHTA, CDR2 FQGNSA. This CDR3 reads CASSRRRESGLAKNIQYF. Written as DNA, the CDR3 is TGTGCCAGCAGTCGAAGGAGGGAGAGCGGTTTAGCCAAAAACATTCAGTACTTC.

V usage is TRBV10-3 and J usage is TRBJ1-1; the match to TRBD1 covers 7 bases. The CDR3 runs 16 residues. In germline, CDR1 is ENHRY, CDR2 SYGVKD. The V gene end was trimmed by 4 bases and the J gene end by 0 bases; junction bases not matched to a gene: 8. As DNA, the CDR3 is TGTGCCATCAGTGGGAGCTGGGGACAGATGAACACTGAAGCTTTCTTT. Encoded protein: CAISGSWGQMNTEAFF.

The rearrangement uses TRBV7-2 and TRBJ2-7, with 14 bases matching TRBD2. Germline V gene data show CDR1 as SGHTA and CDR2 as FQGNSA. This CDR3 contains 17 residues. Trimming at V came to 5 bases and at J to 7 bases, leaving 13 bases not matched to a gene. The CDR3 DNA follows: TGTGCCAGCAGCCCTGGGACTAGCGGGAGATTGGGAGATGAGCAGTACTTC. Protein: CASSPGTSGRLGDEQYF.

The rearrangement links TRBV10-3 to TRBJ2-2; 7 bases align to TRBD2. Germline V gene lookup returns CDR1 ENHRY and CDR2 SYGVKD. CDR3 length: 13 amino acids. The V segment lost 11 bases and the J segment 6 bases; nucleotides outside the gene matches: 9. The DNA of the CDR3 is TGTGCCTCTGGGGCGGGGGACGCCGGGGAGCTGTTTTTT. Residues: CASGAGDAGELFF.